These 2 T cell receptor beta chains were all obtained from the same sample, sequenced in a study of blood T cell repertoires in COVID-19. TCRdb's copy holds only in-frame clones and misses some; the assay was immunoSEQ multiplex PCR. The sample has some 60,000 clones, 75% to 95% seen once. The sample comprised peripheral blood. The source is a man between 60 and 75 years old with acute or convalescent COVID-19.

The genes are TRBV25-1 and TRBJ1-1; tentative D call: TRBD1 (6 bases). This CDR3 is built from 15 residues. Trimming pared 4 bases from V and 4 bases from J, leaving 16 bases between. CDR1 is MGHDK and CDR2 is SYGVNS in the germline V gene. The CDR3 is CASSAWGQGGTEAFF. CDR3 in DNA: TGTGCCAGCAGTGCCTGGGGGCAGGGCGGCACTGAAGCTTTCTTT.

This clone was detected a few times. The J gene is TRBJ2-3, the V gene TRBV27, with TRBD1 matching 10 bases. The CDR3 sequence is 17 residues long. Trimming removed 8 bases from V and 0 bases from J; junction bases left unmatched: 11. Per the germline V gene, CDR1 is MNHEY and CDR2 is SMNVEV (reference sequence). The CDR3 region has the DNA TGTGCCAGCCGACTTACCGGGACAGGGGCCAGCACAGATACGCAGTATTTT. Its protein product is CASRLTGTGASTDTQYF.